The rows below give T cell receptor beta chains drawn from one sample of a study of cytomegalovirus exposure and HLA in healthy donors. Data came from immunoSEQ multiplex PCR; TCRdb stores just in-frame clones and leaves some out. Here the sample spans 150,000 to 200,000 clones, roughly 65% being singletons. Sequenced sample: PBMCs. Receptors originate from a woman aged 18-29 years in good health and CMV-seropositive. Each CDR3 is given with its conserved first and last residue. The D gene is left open where the match is weak. Only part of the rows carry a size: once, few, many, or a class if the clone is expanded.

abundance: .; d_gene: TRBD1; j_gene: TRBJ2-2; v_gene: TRBV2; CDR3nt: TGTGCCAGCACACGGGGACAGTACACCGGGGAGCTGTTTTTT; CDR3aa: CASTRGQYTGELFF
abundance: .; d_gene: TRBD1; j_gene: TRBJ2-5; v_gene: TRBV14; CDR3nt: TGTGCCAGCAGCCTTACAGGGGATGTAGGCGAGACCCAGTACTTC; CDR3aa: CASSLTGDVGETQYF
abundance: .; d_gene: .; j_gene: TRBJ1-3; v_gene: TRBV5-6; CDR3nt: TGTGCCAGCTCCCTAGGGGCCCGCGGAAACACCATATATTTT; CDR3aa: CASSLGARGNTIYF
abundance: .; d_gene: .; j_gene: TRBJ1-5; v_gene: TRBV7-9; CDR3nt: TGTGCCAGCAGCCCCATTGCGACAGGCGGTAGGCATTTT; CDR3aa: CASSPIATGGRHF
abundance: .; d_gene: .; j_gene: TRBJ1-5; v_gene: TRBV28; CDR3nt: TGTGCCAGCAGCTCCTTTTGGGCCCTGCTTAATCAGCCCCAGCATTTT; CDR3aa: CASSSFWALLNQPQHF
abundance: .; d_gene: .; j_gene: TRBJ2-3; v_gene: TRBV9; CDR3nt: TGTGCCAGCAGCGTAGGGATCTCACAGGATACGCAGTATTTT; CDR3aa: CASSVGISQDTQYF
abundance: .; d_gene: .; j_gene: TRBJ2-7; v_gene: TRBV27; CDR3nt: TGTGCCAGCAGTTTGCAGGGTCATTACGAGCAGTACTTC; CDR3aa: CASSLQGHYEQYF
abundance: .; d_gene: TRBD1; j_gene: TRBJ1-1; v_gene: TRBV10-2; CDR3nt: TGCGCCAGCAGTCCACAGGGGCTCAACACTGAAGCTTTCTTT; CDR3aa: CASSPQGLNTEAFF
abundance: .; d_gene: .; j_gene: TRBJ1-2; v_gene: TRBV6-5; CDR3nt: TGTGCCACGTCCGGGACATTCCATGGCTACACCTTC; CDR3aa: CATSGTFHGYTF
abundance: .; d_gene: .; j_gene: TRBJ2-1; v_gene: TRBV7-9; CDR3nt: TGTGCCAGCAGCTTTAGACTATTCCCACTCGGAGGGGAGCAGTTCTTC; CDR3aa: CASSFRLFPLGGEQFF
abundance: few; d_gene: TRBD2; j_gene: TRBJ2-1; v_gene: TRBV6-5; CDR3nt: TGTGCCAGCAGTTACTCGACTAGCGGGGCCTACAATGAGCAGTTCTTC; CDR3aa: CASSYSTSGAYNEQFF
abundance: .; d_gene: .; j_gene: TRBJ2-7; v_gene: TRBV18; CDR3nt: TGTGGATCTAGGACAGCAGATACCTACGAGCAGTACTTC; CDR3aa: CGSRTADTYEQYF
abundance: few; d_gene: .; j_gene: TRBJ2-7; v_gene: TRBV19; CDR3nt: TGTGCCAGTAGTGCCCGAGCGGCGGTCCACGAGCAGTACTTC; CDR3aa: CASSARAAVHEQYF
abundance: .; d_gene: .; j_gene: TRBJ2-7; v_gene: TRBV5-6; CDR3nt: TGTGCCAGCAGCTTGGGGAGTGGCGAGCAGTACTTC; CDR3aa: CASSLGSGEQYF
abundance: .; d_gene: TRBD2; j_gene: TRBJ2-7; v_gene: TRBV9; CDR3nt: TGTGCCAGCAGCCAGGGACTAGCGGGCTCCTACGAGCAGTACTTC; CDR3aa: CASSQGLAGSYEQYF
abundance: .; d_gene: .; j_gene: TRBJ1-1; v_gene: TRBV2; CDR3nt: TGTGCCTGCGGGGCGCCTCGGGCTGAAGCTTTCTTT; CDR3aa: CACGAPRAEAFF
abundance: .; d_gene: TRBD1; j_gene: TRBJ2-7; v_gene: TRBV28; CDR3nt: TGTGCCAGCAGCAAGACCAGAGGACAGGGGGGTTCAAACGAGCAGTACTTC; CDR3aa: CASSKTRGQGGSNEQYF
abundance: few; d_gene: .; j_gene: TRBJ1-1; v_gene: TRBV6-1; CDR3nt: TGTGCCAGCAGTGAGTTTTCTGGAGGGGAAGAAGCTTTCTTT; CDR3aa: CASSEFSGGEEAFF
abundance: .; d_gene: TRBD2; j_gene: TRBJ2-1; v_gene: TRBV6-5; CDR3nt: TGTGCCAGCAGTGTAGCGGGAGGGTACAATGAGCAGTTCTTC; CDR3aa: CASSVAGGYNEQFF
abundance: .; d_gene: TRBD1; j_gene: TRBJ2-5; v_gene: TRBV5-1; CDR3nt: TGCGCCAGCAGCTTGACCTACACATCGACAGGGGGCCAAGAGACCCAGTACTTC; CDR3aa: CASSLTYTSTGGQETQYF
abundance: .; d_gene: TRBD1; j_gene: TRBJ2-2; v_gene: TRBV5-1; CDR3nt: TGCGCCAGCAGCTTAGACAGGGCGACCGGGGAGCTGTTTTTT; CDR3aa: CASSLDRATGELFF
abundance: few; d_gene: .; j_gene: TRBJ1-5; v_gene: TRBV10-2; CDR3nt: TGCGCCAGCAAATCATGGGGGGGGGATCAGCCCCAGCATTTT; CDR3aa: CASKSWGGDQPQHF
abundance: .; d_gene: .; j_gene: TRBJ1-5; v_gene: TRBV7-9; CDR3nt: TGTGCCAGCAGCCCAGGGTTACCCGGCGATAGCAATCAGCCCCAGCATTTT; CDR3aa: CASSPGLPGDSNQPQHF
abundance: .; d_gene: .; j_gene: TRBJ2-3; v_gene: TRBV5-6; CDR3nt: TGTGCCAGCAGCTTGGGAGGCACAGATACGCAGTATTTT; CDR3aa: CASSLGGTDTQYF
abundance: .; d_gene: .; j_gene: TRBJ1-4; v_gene: TRBV30; CDR3nt: TGTGCCTGGAGTAAGGCCCCGGGAAGGGCAGAAAAACTGTTTTTT; CDR3aa: CAWSKAPGRAEKLFF
abundance: once; d_gene: .; j_gene: TRBJ2-6; v_gene: TRBV2; CDR3nt: TGTGCCAGCAGTTTTGTCTCTCGGGGCTCTGGGGCCAACGTCCTGACTTTC; CDR3aa: CASSFVSRGSGANVLTF
abundance: few; d_gene: TRBD1; j_gene: TRBJ2-2; v_gene: TRBV5-1; CDR3nt: TGCGCCAGCGCCGGGACAGGGGGTTCCGGGGAGCTGTTTTTT; CDR3aa: CASAGTGGSGELFF
abundance: .; d_gene: .; j_gene: TRBJ1-6; v_gene: TRBV7-2; CDR3nt: TGTGCCAGCAGCCTAAGGGGGAGCTCCTATAATTCACCCCTCCACTTT; CDR3aa: CASSLRGSSYNSPLHF
abundance: .; d_gene: .; j_gene: TRBJ2-5; v_gene: TRBV7-8; CDR3nt: TGTGCCAGCAGCCGGGACCAAGAGACCCAGTACTTC; CDR3aa: CASSRDQETQYF
abundance: .; d_gene: .; j_gene: TRBJ1-1; v_gene: TRBV6-6; CDR3nt: TGTGCCAGCAGTTTCGCACTCGCTCCCCATACTGAAGCTTTCTTT; CDR3aa: CASSFALAPHTEAFF
abundance: once; d_gene: TRBD2; j_gene: TRBJ2-1; v_gene: TRBV7-8; CDR3nt: TGTGCCAGCAGCCTAACGAGCGGGGGAGGATACAATGAGCAGTTCTTC; CDR3aa: CASSLTSGGGYNEQFF
abundance: .; d_gene: .; j_gene: TRBJ2-7; v_gene: TRBV27; CDR3nt: TGTGCCAGCAGTTCAGGGTCCGCCTACGAGCAGTACTTC; CDR3aa: CASSSGSAYEQYF
abundance: .; d_gene: .; j_gene: TRBJ2-7; v_gene: TRBV20-1; CDR3nt: TGCAGTGCCCGGGTCCACTACGAGCAGTACTTC; CDR3aa: CSARVHYEQYF
abundance: once; d_gene: .; j_gene: TRBJ2-5; v_gene: TRBV20-1; CDR3nt: TGCAGTGCCTTGTCCAGGGAGACCCAGTACTTC; CDR3aa: CSALSRETQYF
abundance: .; d_gene: .; j_gene: TRBJ1-2; v_gene: TRBV28; CDR3nt: TGTGCCAGCAGTATAAACTATGGCTACACCTTC; CDR3aa: CASSINYGYTF
abundance: .; d_gene: TRBD1; j_gene: TRBJ1-5; v_gene: TRBV7-9; CDR3nt: TGTGCCAGCAGCCCGGGATTAGACAGGGGTCATCAGCCCCAGCATTTT; CDR3aa: CASSPGLDRGHQPQHF
abundance: .; d_gene: .; j_gene: TRBJ2-3; v_gene: TRBV27; CDR3nt: TGTGCCAGCAGTTTGCACAGGCTGGCAGATACGCAGTATTTT; CDR3aa: CASSLHRLADTQYF
abundance: once; d_gene: .; j_gene: TRBJ1-2; v_gene: TRBV2; CDR3nt: TGTGCCAGCAGGGGACACTACCTTGGCTATGGCTACACCTTC; CDR3aa: CASRGHYLGYGYTF
abundance: .; d_gene: .; j_gene: TRBJ1-6; v_gene: TRBV10-3; CDR3nt: TGTGCCATCGGGGGGGCGGGTAATTCACCCCTCCACTTT; CDR3aa: CAIGGAGNSPLHF
abundance: .; d_gene: TRBD2; j_gene: TRBJ2-7; v_gene: TRBV4-2; CDR3nt: TGTGCCAGCAGCCAAGATAGCGGGGGAACCTACGAGCAGTACTTC; CDR3aa: CASSQDSGGTYEQYF
abundance: .; d_gene: .; j_gene: TRBJ2-2; v_gene: TRBV11-2; CDR3nt: TGTGCCAGCAGCTTCGGCTGGACAAACCCTGGCGGGGAGCTGTTTTTT; CDR3aa: CASSFGWTNPGGELFF